Following are 27 T cell receptor beta chains from one sample sequenced in a study of shared clonotypes between healthy human individuals. Produced via immunoSEQ multiplex PCR; TCRdb's table is partial and in-frame only. The sample consists of roughly 500,000 clones, about 96% of them appearing once. Sequenced sample: naive CD4+ T cells sorted from blood. Subset indicated: CD45RA+ positively selected. These receptors were collected from a young woman in good health.

This chain joins TRBV6-5 and TRBJ2-1, with 8 nucleotides matching TRBD1. There are 15 residues in the CDR3. Germline assignment: CDR1 MNHEY and CDR2 SVGAGI. With 4 bases clipped from V and 5 bases from J, the junction kept 7 bases outside the gene matches. The CDR3 sequence: CASSLDRAFNNEQFF. DNA of the CDR3: TGTGCCAGCAGTTTGGACAGGGCATTCAACAATGAGCAGTTCTTC.

The sample holds one count of this clone. The chain carries TRBV12-5 and TRBJ1-3; a possible D gene is TRBD1 (5 bases). The germline CDR1 and CDR2 sequences are LGHNT and FRNRAP. The CDR3 is made up of 14 amino acids. CDR3 residues: CAGRQRLSGNTIYF. The CDR3 bases are TGTGCCGGGCGACAGAGGTTATCTGGAAACACCATATATTTT.

This chain connects TRBV15 to TRBJ2-3; 10 nucleotides align to TRBD2. The ends lost 5 bases at V and 2 bases at J; junction bases unmatched: 7. Germline loops: CDR1 LNHNV, CDR2 YYDKDF (reference sequence). The length of the CDR3 is 16 residues. CDR3 nucleotide sequence: TGTGCCACCAGCTTGCGACTAGCGGGTCCCACAGATACGCAGTATTTT. This gives the protein CATSLRLAGPTDTQYF.

J is TRBJ1-5 and V is TRBV27; tentatively, D is TRBD1 (6 bases). V lost 0 bases and J lost 5, with 11 bases in between. The CDR3 is made up of 15 amino acids. Per germline, CDR1 MNHEY and CDR2 SMNVEV (reference sequence). DNA of the CDR3: TGTGCCAGCAGTTTATCGAGCAGGGGATATCAGCCCCAGCATTTT. Translation gives CASSLSSRGYQPQHF.

V is TRBV18 and J is TRBJ1-1, with D hard to call. Germline CDR1 and CDR2: KGHSH and LQKENI. The CDR3 is 14 residues long. Trimming stripped 4 bases from V and 4 bases from J, with 13 bases between. CDR3 loop: CASSLGLSVTEAFF. For the CDR3, the DNA is TGTGCCAGCTCACTCGGTTTGTCGGTCACTGAAGCTTTCTTT.

The chain is built from TRBV5-1 and TRBJ2-7; the D is unclear. CDR3 length: 16 residues. Trimming pared 0 bases from V and 6 bases from J, leaving 19 bases between. In germline, CDR1 is SGHRS, CDR2 YFSETQ. CDR3 in DNA: TGCGCCAGCAGCTTGGATCGGCCGGGTGTAACCGGCGAGCAGTACTTC. Encoded protein: CASSLDRPGVTGEQYF.

The J gene is TRBJ2-7, the V gene TRBV11-2; possibly TRBD1 for D (5 bases). The V end lost 5 bases, the J end lost 6 bases, and 11 bases lay between the germline ends. Germline CDR1 reads SGHAT; CDR2 reads FQNNGV. The CDR3 is 12 amino acids. The CDR3: CASSIRQTEQYF. The CDR3, as DNA: TGTGCCAGCAGCATCAGACAGACCGAGCAGTACTTC.

The chain joins TRBV5-1 to TRBJ2-7; 14 bases line up with TRBD2. The germline V gene encodes CDR1 SGHRS and CDR2 YFSETQ. The V gene end was trimmed by 4 bases and the J gene end by 3 bases; junction bases not matched to a gene: 15. The CDR3 has 19 amino acids. The CDR3 is CASSPRPGTSGREYYEQYF. CDR3 bases: TGCGCCAGCAGCCCCCGCCCCGGGACTAGCGGGAGAGAATACTACGAGCAGTACTTC.

This clone was counted once. The J gene is TRBJ2-2, the V gene TRBV28; TRBD1 might be the D (5 bases). The CDR3 has 12 amino acids. Trimming stripped 8 bases from V and 6 bases from J, with 10 bases between. The germline V gene encodes CDR1 MDHEN and CDR2 SYDVKM. The chain's CDR3 is CASLQESGELFF. The CDR3 nucleotides are TGTGCCAGCCTACAGGAATCCGGGGAGCTGTTTTTT.

This rearrangement joins TRBV20-1 to TRBJ2-5, with D possibly being TRBD1 or TRBD2 (5 bases each). Looked up from germline, CDR1 is DFQATT and CDR2 is SNEGSKA (reference sequence). This CDR3 contains 11 residues. The V end lost 6 bases, the J end lost 9 bases, and 14 bases lay between the germline ends. CDR3 amino acids: CSADFQGPQYF. The CDR3 DNA reads as TGCAGTGCCGATTTTCAGGGACCCCAGTACTTC.

V and J are TRBV25-1 and TRBJ1-1; perhaps TRBD1 as D (6 bases). CDR1 and CDR2 from the germline V gene are MGHDK and SYGVNS. Trimming removed 9 bases from V and 2 bases from J, with 13 bases in between. This CDR3 has 13 amino acids. CDR3 coding DNA: TGTGCCAGTAGCAGGGGCCCAAACACTGAAGCTTTCTTT. It translates to CASSRGPNTEAFF. The full variable domain, rest sourced from reference TRBV25-1 and TRBJ1-1, is EADIYQTPRYLVIGTGKKITLECSQTMGHDKMYWYQQDPGMELHLIHYSYGVNSTEKGDLSSESTVSRIRTEHFPLTLESARPSHTSQYLCASSRGPNTEAFFGQGTRLTVV.

The chain couples TRBV7-8 to TRBJ2-1; 7 nucleotides match TRBD2. The CDR3 consists of 17 residues. The V and J ends lost 2 bases and 0 bases, in that order; junction bases with no gene match: 7. Germline V lookup: CDR1 SGHVS, CDR2 FQNEAQ. CDR3 in amino acids: CASSLLLAVSSYNEQFF. Written as DNA, the CDR3 is TGTGCCAGCAGCTTACTTCTAGCGGTGAGCTCCTACAATGAGCAGTTCTTC.

As for this clone: The same CDR3 arises from other DNA sequences in this sample as well. This sequence joins TRBV19 and TRBJ2-5, with unresolved D. The CDR3 is made up of 14 amino acids. Deletions cut 4 bases from V and 1 base from J, with 10 bases between. The V gene's germline CDR1 is LNHDA and CDR2 SQIVND (reference sequence). The CDR3, as DNA: TGTGCCAGTAGTAGAGGACCGCCCCAAGAGACCCAGTACTTC. Protein: CASSRGPPQETQYF.

The CDR3 region has the DNA TGTGCCAGCTCACTGACGTCGGGACAGGGCTCTGGAAACACCATATATTTT. Protein product: CASSLTSGQGSGNTIYF. V usage is TRBV18 and J usage is TRBJ1-3; TRBD1 matches 9 bases. Germline V gene sequence: CDR1 KGHSH, CDR2 LQKENI. This CDR3 is built from 17 residues. Unmatched junction bases numbered 7, after V lost 4 bases and J lost 0 bases.

V is TRBV10-3 and J is TRBJ1-5; TRBD1 might be the D (5 bases). This CDR3 has 13 residues. The V end was cut by 5 bases, the J end by 4 bases, with 9 bases between. Germline V lookup: CDR1 ENHRY, CDR2 SYGVKD. CDR3 nucleotides: TGTGCCATCAGTTTCGGGACTAATCAGCCCCAGCATTTT. It is translated as CAISFGTNQPQHF.

The chain links TRBV28 to TRBJ1-4, with 9 bases fitting TRBD1. Germline V CDR1 and CDR2: MDHEN, SYDVKM. Trimming removed 3 bases from V and 8 bases from J; junction bases left unmatched: 7. The length of the CDR3 is 15 residues. The DNA of the CDR3 is TGTGCCAGCAGTTTGAGACAGGGGGTTCGGGAAAAACTGTTTTTT. Encoded protein: CASSLRQGVREKLFF.

The chain couples TRBV5-1 to TRBJ2-7, with TRBD2 matching 14 bases. The CDR3 spans 16 residues. Germline CDR1 SGHRS, CDR2 YFSETQ. V trimming: 2 bases; J trimming: 5 bases; junction bases outside the gene matches: 6. The DNA of the CDR3 is TGCGCCAGCAGCTTCTGGACTAGCGGGAGGCGCGACGAGCAGTACTTC. Amino acid sequence: CASSFWTSGRRDEQYF. The variable domain in full, completed from reference TRBV5-1 and TRBJ2-7, reads KAGVTQTPRYLIKTRGQQVTLSCSPISGHRSVSWYQQTPGQGLQFLFEYFSETQRNKGNFPGRFSGRQFSNSRSEMNVSTLELGDSALYLCASSFWTSGRRDEQYFGPGTRLTVT.

CDR3 bases: TGTGCCAGCAGTGATATCGGGGGCCCCTCGTACGAGCAGTACTTC. Its protein is CASSDIGGPSYEQYF. The chain joins TRBV6-1 to TRBJ2-7, with D perhaps being TRBD1 or TRBD2 (6 bases each). The CDR3 sequence is 15 residues long. Germline V gene sequence: CDR1 MNHNS, CDR2 SASEGT. V gave up 3 bases and J gave up 4 bases, with 16 bases separating them.

This sequence joins TRBV30 and TRBJ1-6; no reliable D call. This CDR3 is built from 12 residues. Trimming left V 4 bases short and J 10 bases short, with 11 bases between. Germline CDR1 and CDR2: GTSNPN and SVGIG (reference sequence). CDR3 amino acids: CAWNLAGSPLHF. CDR3 nucleotide sequence: TGTGCCTGGAACCTAGCCGGCTCACCCCTCCACTTT. Combining the CDR3 with reference TRBV30 and TRBJ1-6 gives the whole variable domain SQTIHQWPATLVQPVGSPLSLECTVEGTSNPNLYWYRQAAGRGLQLLFYSVGIGQISSEVPQNLSASRPQDRQFILSSKKLLLSDSGFYLCAWNLAGSPLHFGNGTRLTVT.

This clone was recorded a few times. The rearrangement uses TRBV28 and TRBJ2-7; TRBD1 agrees at 8 bases. The CDR3 spans 11 residues. V was pared by 5 bases and J by 10 bases, with 4 bases of the junction left unmatched. Germline V gives CDR1 MDHEN, CDR2 SYDVKM. The DNA of the CDR3 is TGTGCCAGCAGTGTCGGACAGGGTCAGTACTTC. Protein: CASSVGQGQYF.

J is TRBJ1-1 and V is TRBV6-5; no clear D. This CDR3 has 13 amino acids. The V and J ends lost 7 bases and 0 bases respectively, with 9 bases between them. Germline lookup yields CDR1 MNHEY and CDR2 SVGAGI. The CDR3: CASKRSMNTEAFF. The CDR3 region has the DNA TGTGCCAGCAAGAGGAGCATGAACACTGAAGCTTTCTTT.

V gene TRBV19 combines with J gene TRBJ2-7; 7 nucleotides line up with TRBD1. The CDR3 extends over 14 amino acids. The germline CDR1 and CDR2 sequences are LNHDA and SQIVND (reference sequence). Germline trimming cut 6 bases from V and 2 bases from J; bases unmatched to any gene: 7. CDR3 residues: CASRTGTAPYEQYF. CDR3 in DNA: TGTGCCAGTAGAACCGGGACAGCCCCCTACGAGCAGTACTTC.

This rearrangement joins TRBV9 to TRBJ2-5, with D maybe TRBD2 (5 bases). The V gene lost 1 base and the J gene lost 4 bases, with 14 bases spanning the gap. Germline V gene data show CDR1 as SGDLS and CDR2 as YYNGEE. The CDR3 length is 15 residues. The CDR3 reads CASSVLGAGPETQYF. CDR3 sequence (DNA): TGTGCCAGCAGCGTACTAGGCGCGGGCCCAGAGACCCAGTACTTC.

The chain has TRBV5-1 and TRBJ2-4; 12 bases agree with TRBD2. The CDR3 covers 15 residues. In germline, CDR1 is SGHRS, CDR2 YFSETQ. The J segment lost 6 bases and the V segment lost 1 base, leaving 2 bases of the junction unmatched. CDR3 bases: TGCGCCAGCAGCTTGACACTAGCGGGGGGAAACATTCAGTACTTC. It is translated as CASSLTLAGGNIQYF.

The J gene is TRBJ1-5, the V gene TRBV4-1; possible D gene TRBD1, 6 bases. The V and J ends lost 2 bases and 2 bases respectively, with 13 bases between them. Germline V gene lookup returns CDR1 MGHRA and CDR2 YSYEKL. This CDR3 is built from 16 residues. In DNA form, the CDR3 reads TGCGCCAGCAGCCAACCCACAGGGAAACGCAATCAGCCCCAGCATTTT. It translates to CASSQPTGKRNQPQHF.

The chain has TRBV2 and TRBJ2-5; TRBD2 aligns across 7 bases. CDR1 and CDR2 (germline): SNHLY, FYNNEI. CDR3 length: 14 residues. Trimming cost V 5 bases and J 5 bases; bases outside gene matches: 8. CDR3 loop: CASSPQTSSETQYF. CDR3 sequence (DNA): TGTGCCAGCAGTCCCCAGACTAGCTCGGAGACCCAGTACTTC.

Turning to this clone: The identical CDR3 is also encoded by other nucleotide sequences in the sample. The chain has TRBV28 and TRBJ2-7, with TRBD1 matching over 7 bases. The CDR3 has 12 amino acids. Per the germline V gene, CDR1 is MDHEN and CDR2 is SYDVKM. The junction had 3 bases not matched to a gene; V was cut back by 8 bases and J by 2 bases. DNA for the CDR3: TGTGCCAGCCGACAGGGAGCCTACGAGCAGTACTTC. Encoded protein: CASRQGAYEQYF. Supplemented by reference TRBV28 and TRBJ2-7, the full variable domain reads DVKVTQSSRYLVKRTGEKVFLECVQDMDHENMFWYRQDPGLGLRLIYFSYDVKMKEKGDIPEGYSVSREKKERFSLILESASTNQTSMYLCASRQGAYEQYFGPGTRLTVT.